The clone carrying this TCR beta chain was counted a single time. Its antigen remains unidentified. The CDR3 loop spans 15 amino acids. From germline, CDR1 is MGHRA and CDR2 YSYEKL. The J segment lost 10 bases and the V segment lost 1 base, leaving 6 bases of the junction unmatched. This sample stems from a study of cytomegalovirus exposure and HLA in healthy donors. General study points: In a later analysis, V- and J-gene trimming of beta chains associated with a DCLRE1C missense variant, replicated independently. In a later analysis, across HLA loci, associated TCR counts were highest for DRB1, lowest for HLA-C.

It was with 60 Vbeta and 13 Jbeta primers that the PCR ran. Original analysis: Unique TCR beta chains numbered approximately 80 million in a later analysis, with approximately 10 million shared. Sequenced by immunoSEQ multiplex PCR; TCRdb stores in-frame clones only, minus some. V, J and clone size reflect that table, while D and trimming were determined from the DNA. The table records under 250,000 clones, around 73% of them present only once. The chain has TRBV4-1 and TRBJ2-1; 11 bases fit TRBD2. This clonotype was sampled from a young woman in good health and CMV-seronegative. Specimen: PBMCs. The CDR3 loop is CASSQVLAGAQEQFF. DNA for the CDR3: TGCGCCAGCAGCCAAGTACTAGCGGGAGCACAGGAGCAGTTCTTC.